This entry features one TCR beta chain sequence. The sample comes from a study of blood T cell repertoires in COVID-19. On the study more broadly: Donors in the United States, Italy and Spain gave samples during acute or convalescent COVID-19.

Recruited during active infection, patients (from Seattle) were subsequently followed longitudinally. Original processing methods: How many nucleated cells were present was estimated from reference gene primer amplification. The repertoire was sequenced with immunoSEQ multiplex PCR; TCRdb's copy has only in-frame clones and lacks some. The V and J calls and clone size are taken from that table; D and trimming were inferred from the DNA. Of around 300,000 clones in the sample, approximately 90% were seen once. Sequencing was done on a sample of peripheral blood. The clonotype was recovered from a woman younger than 45 with COVID-19, enrolled during active disease.

CDR3 sequence (DNA): TGTGCCGGCTCACAGGGGCCGAATCAGCCCCAGCATTTT. It translates to CAGSQGPNQPQHF. J is TRBJ1-5 and V is TRBV2; 7 bases map to TRBD1. Germline V gene lookup returns CDR1 SNHLY and CDR2 FYNNEI. This CDR3 comprises 13 residues. The ends lost 11 bases at V and 4 bases at J; junction bases unmatched: 8.